This entry lists 22 T cell receptor beta chains sequenced from one sample in a study of CD8+CD57+ T cells in acquired aplastic anemia. TCR beta VDJ and CDR3 profiling used genomic DNA as template. Using its own MiXCR run on the reads, TCRdb lists one record per CDR3 protein. The data hold 150,000 or so distinct CDR3 sequences, with 40% to 55% observed a single time. All patients picked for sequencing had shown, by flow cytometry, an expansion of CD8+CD57+ cells. The sequencing sample was made of sorted CD4+, CD8+, or CD8+CD57+ T cells (not recorded which) from PBMCs. Every receptor here comes from a human donor with aplastic anemia.

This clonotype was observed at least ten times. The J gene is TRBJ2-1, the V gene TRBV7-2; no firm D call. The V gene lost 5 bases and the J gene lost 7 bases, with 21 bases spanning the gap. CDR3 length: 16 amino acids. CDR1 SGHTA and CDR2 FQGNSA come from the germline V gene. The CDR3 protein is CASSRFPPDPPNEQFF. For the CDR3, the DNA is TGTGCCAGCAGCCGATTCCCCCCGGACCCCCCGAATGAGCAGTTCTTC. The whole variable domain, filled in from reference TRBV7-2 and TRBJ2-1, reads GAGVSQSPSNKVTEKGKDVELRCDPISGHTALYWYRQSLGQGLEFLIYFQGNSAPDKSGLPSDRFSAERTGGSVSTLTIQRTQQEDSAVYLCASSRFPPDPPNEQFFGPGTRLTVL.

This chain uses TRBV7-3 with TRBJ2-3; either TRBD1 or TRBD2 may fit D (6 bases each). CDR3 length equals 13 residues. Trimming removed 5 bases from V and 10 bases from J, with 16 bases in between. Per the germline V gene, CDR1 is SGHTA and CDR2 is FQGTGA. The CDR3 here is CASSQGTLESQYF. As DNA, the CDR3 is TGTGCCAGCAGCCAGGGGACTTTAGAGTCGCAGTATTTT.

The chain carries TRBV20-1 and TRBJ1-1; no definite D call. Germline assignment: CDR1 DFQATT and CDR2 SNEGSKA (reference sequence). This CDR3 contains 12 residues. Trimming cost V 7 bases and J 0 bases, with 9 bases left between them. CDR3 sequence (DNA): TGCAGTGGAAGCGGGATGAACACTGAAGCTTTCTTT. Translating it yields CSGSGMNTEAFF.

The CDR3 sequence: CASSVMQGGTDTQYF. DNA of the CDR3: TGTGCCAGCAGCGTCATGCAGGGAGGCACAGATACGCAGTATTTT. The rearrangement uses TRBV11-1 and TRBJ2-3; D may correspond to TRBD1 or TRBD2 (5 bases each). CDR3 length: 15 amino acids. V gave up 5 bases and J gave up 1 base, with 13 bases separating them. Germline V gene sequence: CDR1 SGHAT, CDR2 FQDESV (reference sequence). Complete variable domain (other parts from reference TRBV11-1 and TRBJ2-3): EAEVAQSPRYKITEKSQAVAFWCDPISGHATLYWYRQILGQGPELLVQFQDESVVDDSQLPKDRFSAERLKGVDSTLKIQPAELGDSAMYLCASSVMQGGTDTQYFGPGTRLTVL.

On this clonotype: Possible read error: a much larger clone is one base away. The chain couples TRBV6-4 to TRBJ1-1; the D is unclear. This CDR3 is 12 amino acids long. CDR1 is MRHNA, CDR2 SNTAGT, per germline. V was pared by 4 bases and J by 2 bases, with 5 bases between. CDR3 region: CASSAGNTEAFF. In DNA form, the CDR3 reads TGTGCCAGCAGTGCCGGTAACACTGAAGCTTTCTTT.

The V call is TRBV2, the J call TRBJ1-5, with TRBD1 matching 7 bases. There are 13 residues in the CDR3. Germline CDR1 and CDR2: SNHLY and FYNNEI. With 6 bases clipped from V and 1 base from J, the junction kept 0 bases outside the gene matches. Here the CDR3 DNA reads TGTGCCAGCAGGGGACAGAGCAATCAGCCCCAGCATTTT. Translation: CASRGQSNQPQHF.

The chain links TRBV15 to TRBJ2-3; TRBD1 matches 7 bases. V gave up 5 bases and J gave up 0 bases; unmatched junction bases: 8. This CDR3 contains 16 residues. CDR1 is LNHNV and CDR2 is YYDKDF in the germline V gene (reference sequence). The DNA of the CDR3 is TGTGCCACCAGCGGGGACAGTCCTACTAGCACAGATACGCAGTATTTT. This encodes CATSGDSPTSTDTQYF.

This clonotype was observed at least ten times. Compared with germline, one end of the junction differs, possibly owing to a read error. The gene calls are TRBV5-4 and TRBJ2-1; TRBD1 is a possible D gene (5 bases). The CDR3 covers 15 residues. Looked up from germline, CDR1 is SGHNT and CDR2 is YYREEE (reference sequence). For the CDR3, the DNA is TGTGCTAGCAGCTTAGGGCAGGGATCCTACAATGAGCAGTTCTTC. Protein product: CASSLGQGSYNEQFF.

This clonotype has a count of ten or more. The chain uses TRBV24-1 and TRBJ2-1; TRBD2 matches at 7 bases. The CDR3 covers 14 residues. CDR1 is KGHDR, CDR2 SFDVKD, per germline. V lost 9 bases, J lost 0 bases, and 4 bases stayed unmatched. Written as DNA, the CDR3 is TGTGCCACCTCATCGGGGGGCTCCTACAATGAGCAGTTCTTC. It translates to CATSSGGSYNEQFF.

In this sample, this clonotype turned up many times. CDR3 nucleotide sequence: TGTGCCAGCAGTTTACAGGGGAACTATGGCTACACCTTC. It translates to CASSLQGNYGYTF. The rearrangement joins TRBV12-3 or TRBV12-4 to TRBJ1-2; D is possibly TRBD1 (6 bases). The CDR3 is made up of 13 amino acids. Between the trimmed V and J ends, which lost 2 bases and 2 bases, there was a span of 6 bases.

The chain recombines TRBV12-3 or TRBV12-4 with TRBJ1-6; the D is unclear. The CDR3 is 15 residues long. The ends were cut back, 1 base at V and 8 bases at J, with 12 bases in the middle. CDR3 in DNA: TGTGCCAGCAGTTTAGTTAGGGCGATCGATTCACCCCTCCACTTT. The encoded protein is CASSLVRAIDSPLHF.

The J gene is TRBJ2-7, the V gene TRBV20-1; D is perhaps TRBD2 (5 bases). The germline gives CDR1 DFQATT, CDR2 SNEGSKA (reference sequence). The CDR3 loop spans 14 amino acids. The ends were cut back, 3 bases at V and 2 bases at J, with 14 bases in the middle. The CDR3, as DNA: TGCAGTGCTAGTTCTACCAGGAGGACCTACGAGCAGTACTTC. Protein product: CSASSTRRTYEQYF.

The chain joins TRBV2 to TRBJ2-5; 13 bases map to TRBD2. The length of the CDR3 is 15 residues. V trimming: 6 bases; J trimming: 2 bases; junction bases outside the gene matches: 3. Germline V gives CDR1 SNHLY, CDR2 FYNNEI. The DNA of the CDR3 is TGTGCCAGCAGGCGACTAGCGGGGGGTCAAGAGACCCAGTACTTC. Translation: CASRRLAGGQETQYF.

The chain carries TRBV20-1 and TRBJ2-7; the D gene could be TRBD1 or TRBD2 (5 bases each). Germline V lookup: CDR1 DFQATT, CDR2 SNEGSKA (reference sequence). The ends were cut back, 3 bases at V and 3 bases at J, with 18 bases in the middle. This CDR3 has 15 amino acids. The DNA for the CDR3 is TGCAGTGCTAGGGGTGCAGAGGGGAATTACTACGAGCAGTACTTC. It specifies CSARGAEGNYYEQYF.

At least ten counts were recorded for this clonotype. The DNA for the CDR3 is TGTGCCAGCAGCTTAATGATCGGGACAGGTGCCTACGAGCAGTACTTC. Protein sequence: CASSLMIGTGAYEQYF. This chain uses TRBV7-9 with TRBJ2-7; 8 nucleotides agree with TRBD1. This CDR3 region has 16 residues. The trim removed 2 bases at V and 2 bases at J, leaving 8 bases unmatched. CDR1 and CDR2 from the germline V gene are SEHNR and FQNEAQ (reference sequence).

V and J are TRBV7-8 and TRBJ1-2; D is unresolved. V lost 5 bases, J lost 4 bases, and 11 bases lay in between. Germline-derived CDR1 and CDR2 are SGHVS and FQNEAQ. CDR3 length equals 13 residues. The CDR3, as DNA: TGTGCCAGCAGCCTCGGGGAGGCCTATGGCTACACCTTC. This translates into CASSLGEAYGYTF.

This clonotype was seen ten or more times. The rearrangement links TRBV12-3 or TRBV12-4 to TRBJ2-7; possibly TRBD1 for D (6 bases). The CDR3 spans 15 residues. V was pared by 2 bases and J by 3 bases, with 14 bases between. CDR3 nucleotide sequence: TGTGCCAGCAGTTTAAGCTGGGGGCTCCACTACGAGCAGTACTTC. It specifies CASSLSWGLHYEQYF.

This clonotype was recorded many times. V and J are TRBV20-1 and TRBJ1-5; no reliable D call. Germline V lookup: CDR1 DFQATT, CDR2 SNEGSKA (reference sequence). The CDR3 is made up of 14 amino acids. CDR3 in amino acids: CRVGRTDSNQPQHF. The DNA for the CDR3 is TGCAGGGTGGGCAGGACGGATAGCAATCAGCCCCAGCATTTT.

This clonotype was seen at least ten times. CDR3 loop: CSGSPRSSYNEQFF. DNA of the CDR3: TGCAGCGGGTCCCCTCGGAGCTCCTACAATGAGCAGTTCTTC. The chain recombines TRBV29-1 with TRBJ2-1, with D hard to call. Deletions cut 7 bases from V and 0 bases from J, with 13 bases between. Germline assignment: CDR1 SQVTM and CDR2 ANQGSEA. The CDR3 length is 14 residues.

The chain couples TRBV6-1 to TRBJ2-1; 12 bases map to TRBD2. The germline CDR1 and CDR2 sequences are MNHNS and SASEGT. CDR3 size: 16 residues. V shed 6 bases and J 4 bases; nucleotides not matched to a gene: 7. CDR3 sequence: CASRAAGTSGYNEQFF. Written as DNA, the CDR3 is TGTGCCAGCAGGGCCGCCGGGACTAGCGGGTACAATGAGCAGTTCTTC.

This clonotype appeared a few times. The J gene is TRBJ2-5, the V gene TRBV28; weak D call: TRBD2 (6 bases). This CDR3 has 15 residues. Deletions cut 3 bases from V and 2 bases from J, with 13 bases between. Germline V gene data show CDR1 as MDHEN and CDR2 as SYDVKM. CDR3 nucleotides: TGTGCCAGCAGTTTTCGCGCGGGGCGACAAGAGACCCAGTACTTC. Its translation: CASSFRAGRQETQYF.

Worth noting for this clonotype: This clone may be a read error of a much larger clone one base away. This sequence joins TRBV12-3 or TRBV12-4 and TRBJ1-5; the D gene is possibly TRBD1 (5 bases). The V end lost 7 bases, the J end lost 8 bases, and 18 bases lay between the germline ends. The CDR3 has 14 residues. In DNA, the CDR3 is TGTGCCAGCACCCAAAGCGAGGGGCGGGAGCCCCAGCATTTT. Translating it yields CASTQSEGREPQHF.